This is a list of T cell receptor beta chains from one sample in a study of neurological immune-mediated disorders. One entry per CDR3 protein, called by TCRdb with MiXCR from the 5' RACE reads. The sample gives approximately 46,000 distinct CDR3 sequences, approximately 9.1% of which show up once; about 1.6% is in the top ten. Material for sequencing was PBMCs. All receptors come from a woman aged 40-49 years in good health. The CDR3 runs from the conserved cysteine through the conserved F or W. D genes are given only for firm matches. Clone size is shown for a subset of rows, as once, few, many or a class of expanded clone.

len: 15; d_gene: TRBD1; j_gene: TRBJ2-1; abundance: many; v_gene: TRBV12-3/TRBV12-4; CDR3nt: TGTGCCAGCAGTCCCGGGGACAGGGAGTACAATGAGCAGTTCTTC; CDR3aa: CASSPGDREYNEQFF
len: 13; d_gene: .; j_gene: TRBJ1-1; abundance: many; v_gene: TRBV6-2/TRBV6-3; CDR3nt: TGTGCCAGCAGACAGGCCCTGGGGACTGAAGCTTTCTTT; CDR3aa: CASRQALGTEAFF
len: 14; d_gene: .; j_gene: TRBJ1-1; abundance: many; v_gene: TRBV9; CDR3nt: TGTGCCAGCAGCGTAACAGGGAGGAACACTGAAGCTTTCTTT; CDR3aa: CASSVTGRNTEAFF
len: 11; d_gene: .; j_gene: TRBJ1-2; abundance: few; v_gene: TRBV6-6; CDR3nt: TGTGCCACGTCGAGAGGGGAAGGCTACACCTTC; CDR3aa: CATSRGEGYTF
len: 17; d_gene: TRBD1; j_gene: TRBJ1-1; abundance: many; v_gene: TRBV4-3; CDR3nt: TGCGCCAGCAGCCAAGAGGGACAGCCCCTCGCGAACACTGAAGCTTTCTTT; CDR3aa: CASSQEGQPLANTEAFF
len: 15; d_gene: .; j_gene: TRBJ2-6; abundance: many; v_gene: TRBV5-1; CDR3nt: TGCGCCAGCATGGCAGGGCTCTCTGGGGCCAACGTCCTGACTTTC; CDR3aa: CASMAGLSGANVLTF
len: 14; d_gene: TRBD1; j_gene: TRBJ1-2; abundance: many; v_gene: TRBV15; CDR3nt: TGTGCCACCAGCAGAGATCAAGCAGGGGGGGGCTACACCTTC; CDR3aa: CATSRDQAGGGYTF
len: 13; d_gene: .; j_gene: TRBJ1-2; abundance: many; v_gene: TRBV25-1; CDR3nt: TGTGCCAGCAGTGCACCCCCGGGGTATGGCTACACCTTC; CDR3aa: CASSAPPGYGYTF
len: 13; d_gene: .; j_gene: TRBJ2-7; abundance: few; v_gene: TRBV20-1; CDR3nt: TGCAGTGCTCCGGACACGAACTCCTACGAGCAGTACTTC; CDR3aa: CSAPDTNSYEQYF
len: 17; d_gene: TRBD2; j_gene: TRBJ2-3; abundance: many; v_gene: TRBV5-6; CDR3nt: TGTGCCAGCAGCTTACTTGTCACTAGCGGGAGCTCAGATACGCAGTATTTT; CDR3aa: CASSLLVTSGSSDTQYF
len: 15; d_gene: TRBD2; j_gene: TRBJ2-3; abundance: many; v_gene: TRBV12-3/TRBV12-4; CDR3nt: TGTGCCAGCAGAATAGCGGGAGGCGCTACAGATACGCAGTATTTT; CDR3aa: CASRIAGGATDTQYF
len: 14; d_gene: TRBD2; j_gene: TRBJ2-3; abundance: .; v_gene: TRBV7-7; CDR3nt: TGTGCCAGCAGCGTAGGCGGGGGTCCAGATACGCAGTATTTT; CDR3aa: CASSVGGGPDTQYF
len: 15; d_gene: .; j_gene: TRBJ1-3; abundance: many; v_gene: TRBV7-2; CDR3nt: TGTGCCAGCAGCTTAGCGTTGGGGACCGGAAACACCATATATTTT; CDR3aa: CASSLALGTGNTIYF
len: 13; d_gene: .; j_gene: TRBJ2-1; abundance: few; v_gene: TRBV7-2; CDR3nt: TGTGCCAGCAGCCCATTCTCCTACAATGAGCAGTTCTTC; CDR3aa: CASSPFSYNEQFF
len: 14; d_gene: .; j_gene: TRBJ2-1; abundance: many; v_gene: TRBV5-6; CDR3nt: TGTGCCAGCAGCTTTCCGGAGGGCCAGAATGAGCAGTTCTTC; CDR3aa: CASSFPEGQNEQFF
len: 15; d_gene: .; j_gene: TRBJ1-1; abundance: many; v_gene: TRBV7-2; CDR3nt: TGTGCCAGCAGCTTAGATCGAGGAGGGGCGGTAGGAGCTTTCTTT; CDR3aa: CASSLDRGGAVGAFF
len: 15; d_gene: .; j_gene: TRBJ2-5; abundance: many; v_gene: TRBV12-3/TRBV12-4; CDR3nt: TGTGCCAGCAGTCCAAACCTGCAGGGTGGGAAGACCCAGTACTTC; CDR3aa: CASSPNLQGGKTQYF
len: 17; d_gene: .; j_gene: TRBJ2-7; abundance: many; v_gene: TRBV7-8; CDR3nt: TGTGCCAGCAGCTTAGGTTTAGCAGGGACAAATTGGGGCGAGCAGTACTTC; CDR3aa: CASSLGLAGTNWGEQYF
len: 13; d_gene: .; j_gene: TRBJ1-1; abundance: many; v_gene: TRBV2; CDR3nt: TGTGCCAGGACGAGGGCAGCCGCCGCTGAAGCTTTCTTT; CDR3aa: CARTRAAAAEAFF
len: 13; d_gene: .; j_gene: TRBJ1-4; abundance: many; v_gene: TRBV3-1; CDR3nt: TGTGCCAGCAGCCAAGTCGACGGGGAAAAACTGTTTTTT; CDR3aa: CASSQVDGEKLFF
len: 14; d_gene: TRBD1; j_gene: TRBJ2-7; abundance: many; v_gene: TRBV5-1; CDR3nt: TGCGCCAGCAGCCTCAGGACAGGTGGCGACGAGCAGTACTTC; CDR3aa: CASSLRTGGDEQYF
len: 15; d_gene: TRBD1; j_gene: TRBJ1-2; abundance: many; v_gene: TRBV6-5; CDR3nt: TGTGCCAGCAGTTCCCGGCAGGGGGTGATCTCTGGCTACACCTTC; CDR3aa: CASSSRQGVISGYTF
len: 12; d_gene: .; j_gene: TRBJ2-3; abundance: many; v_gene: TRBV20-1; CDR3nt: TGCAGTGCTAGAGAGAACCCAGATACGCAGTATTTT; CDR3aa: CSARENPDTQYF
len: 14; d_gene: .; j_gene: TRBJ1-5; abundance: many; v_gene: TRBV9; CDR3nt: TGTGCCAGCAGCGCGGGACACGTCAATCAGCCCCAGCATTTT; CDR3aa: CASSAGHVNQPQHF
len: 14; d_gene: .; j_gene: TRBJ2-3; abundance: many; v_gene: TRBV7-2; CDR3nt: TGTGCCAGCAGCACGTACGAGAGGACAGATACGCAGTATTTT; CDR3aa: CASSTYERTDTQYF
len: 18; d_gene: TRBD2; j_gene: TRBJ2-3; abundance: few; v_gene: TRBV27; CDR3nt: TGTGCCAGCAGTACGAGACTAGCGGGAGGGCCGGGTGCAGATACGCAGTATTTT; CDR3aa: CASSTRLAGGPGADTQYF
len: 15; d_gene: TRBD2; j_gene: TRBJ2-7; abundance: many; v_gene: TRBV12-3/TRBV12-4; CDR3nt: TGTGCCAGCAAACTAGCGGGGGGACCTGTCTTCGAGCAGTACTTC; CDR3aa: CASKLAGGPVFEQYF
len: 13; d_gene: .; j_gene: TRBJ2-1; abundance: many; v_gene: TRBV12-3/TRBV12-4; CDR3nt: TGTGCCAGTGGGGACCGTTTGGGGCATGAGCAGTTCTTC; CDR3aa: CASGDRLGHEQFF
len: 14; d_gene: TRBD1; j_gene: TRBJ2-2; abundance: .; v_gene: TRBV20-1; CDR3nt: TGCAGTGCTAGAGATCTCAGGGGGTCCGGGGAGCTGTTTTTT; CDR3aa: CSARDLRGSGELFF
len: 16; d_gene: .; j_gene: TRBJ2-7; abundance: many; v_gene: TRBV4-3; CDR3nt: TGCGCCAGCAGCCAAGATTCGGGAACAGGGTCCTACGAGCAGTACTTC; CDR3aa: CASSQDSGTGSYEQYF
len: 13; d_gene: .; j_gene: TRBJ2-7; abundance: many; v_gene: TRBV6-2/TRBV6-3; CDR3nt: TGTGCCAGCAGTAGGGACGCGGAGTACGAGCAGTACTTC; CDR3aa: CASSRDAEYEQYF
len: 13; d_gene: .; j_gene: TRBJ1-2; abundance: many; v_gene: TRBV5-1; CDR3nt: TGCGCCAGCAGCTTGGGGGACGGCTATGGCTACACCTTC; CDR3aa: CASSLGDGYGYTF
len: 15; d_gene: .; j_gene: TRBJ2-7; abundance: many; v_gene: TRBV10-2; CDR3nt: TGCGCCAGCCGGGCGGGGGTACAGGGGGCCTACGAGCAGTACTTC; CDR3aa: CASRAGVQGAYEQYF
len: 13; d_gene: TRBD1; j_gene: TRBJ1-5; abundance: many; v_gene: TRBV12-3/TRBV12-4; CDR3nt: TGTGCCAGCGCCGGGACAGACAATCAGCCCCAGCATTTT; CDR3aa: CASAGTDNQPQHF
len: 14; d_gene: .; j_gene: TRBJ1-2; abundance: many; v_gene: TRBV15; CDR3nt: TGTGCCACCAGCAGAGATCGATCCCGATACCGCTACACCTTC; CDR3aa: CATSRDRSRYRYTF
len: 16; d_gene: .; j_gene: TRBJ1-3; abundance: .; v_gene: TRBV7-2; CDR3nt: TGTGCCAGCAGCTTAGTCGCGGGGTCCTCTGGAAACACCATATATTTT; CDR3aa: CASSLVAGSSGNTIYF
len: 15; d_gene: .; j_gene: TRBJ2-1; abundance: .; v_gene: TRBV5-6; CDR3nt: TGCGCCAGCAGCTTGGACGTTGGGACGGACAATGAGCAGTTCTTC; CDR3aa: CASSLDVGTDNEQFF
len: 12; d_gene: .; j_gene: TRBJ2-7; abundance: many; v_gene: TRBV5-1; CDR3nt: TGCGCCAGCAGCTCCGAGGTGAGCGAGCAGTACTTC; CDR3aa: CASSSEVSEQYF
len: 15; d_gene: .; j_gene: TRBJ1-2; abundance: many; v_gene: TRBV7-2; CDR3nt: TGTGCCAGCAGATTAACGGGGGGCGCAGTCTATGGCTACACCTTC; CDR3aa: CASRLTGGAVYGYTF
len: 15; d_gene: TRBD2; j_gene: TRBJ2-3; abundance: many; v_gene: TRBV9; CDR3nt: TGTGCCAGCAGCGTCGGACTAGGGAGCACAGATACGCAGTATTTT; CDR3aa: CASSVGLGSTDTQYF
len: 14; d_gene: TRBD1; j_gene: TRBJ1-1; abundance: many; v_gene: TRBV5-8; CDR3nt: TGTGCCAGCAGCTTAGGGACAGGGGGCACTGAAGCTTTCTTT; CDR3aa: CASSLGTGGTEAFF
len: 14; d_gene: TRBD2; j_gene: TRBJ2-7; abundance: many; v_gene: TRBV7-2; CDR3nt: TGTGCCAGCAGACTAGCGGCTCTCACCTACGAGCAGTACTTC; CDR3aa: CASRLAALTYEQYF
len: 15; d_gene: TRBD2; j_gene: TRBJ2-3; abundance: many; v_gene: TRBV20-1; CDR3nt: TGCAGTGCTAGAGAGGCGAGCGGGGCGGGAGATACGCAGTATTTT; CDR3aa: CSAREASGAGDTQYF
len: 15; d_gene: .; j_gene: TRBJ1-6; abundance: many; v_gene: TRBV7-6; CDR3nt: TGTGCCAGCAGCTTGACTCGGGTGGACGACTCACCCCTCCACTTT; CDR3aa: CASSLTRVDDSPLHF
len: 13; d_gene: .; j_gene: TRBJ2-7; abundance: few; v_gene: TRBV29-1; CDR3nt: TGCAGCGTTATTAGGCAGGGCGAGTACGAGCAGTACTTC; CDR3aa: CSVIRQGEYEQYF
len: 13; d_gene: TRBD1; j_gene: TRBJ1-6; abundance: .; v_gene: TRBV6-5; CDR3nt: TGTGCCAGCAGTTTACAGGGGTATTCACCCCTCCACTTT; CDR3aa: CASSLQGYSPLHF
len: 12; d_gene: .; j_gene: TRBJ2-1; abundance: many; v_gene: TRBV27; CDR3nt: TGTGCCAGCAGTTTATCGATGAATGAGCAGTTCTTC; CDR3aa: CASSLSMNEQFF